Below, 17 T cell receptor beta chains from the same sample are listed, as sequenced in a study of cytomegalovirus exposure and HLA in healthy donors. The table came from immunoSEQ multiplex PCR; TCRdb's copy has only in-frame clones and leaves some out. Altogether under 200,000 clones are present, roughly 96% being singletons, with the ten largest covering more than 0.7%. Specimen: PBMCs. The source is a young woman in good health and CMV-seronegative.

The genes are TRBV7-2 and TRBJ1-5; TRBD1 might be the D (6 bases). V lost 6 bases and J 6 bases, leaving 18 bases between the germline ends. The CDR3 contains 15 residues. CDR1 SGHTA and CDR2 FQGNSA come from the germline V gene. The CDR3, as DNA: TGTGCCAGCAGAACACAGGGATCGGGCAGTCAGCCCCAGCATTTT. Amino acid sequence: CASRTQGSGSQPQHF.

V and J are TRBV13 and TRBJ1-3, with a possible D match to TRBD1 (6 bases). CDR1 is PRHDT and CDR2 is FYEKMQ in the germline V gene (reference sequence). CDR3 length: 11 residues. Trimming removed 11 bases from V and 1 base from J, with 6 bases in between. The CDR3 nucleotides are TGTGCCGGACAGTCTGGAAACACCATATATTTT. It translates to CAGQSGNTIYF.

The chain carries TRBV6-5 and TRBJ1-6; 7 nucleotides match TRBD1. Germline CDR1 reads MNHEY; CDR2 reads SVGAGI. The ends lost 5 bases at V and 6 bases at J; junction bases unmatched: 4. The CDR3 is 14 residues long. The CDR3 reads CASSRDSPNSPLHF. The CDR3 DNA reads TGTGCCAGCAGTCGGGACAGTCCTAATTCACCCCTCCACTTT.

This chain joins TRBV6-6 and TRBJ1-5, with D perhaps matching TRBD1 (6 bases). V was shortened by 6 bases and J by 5 bases, with 20 bases between the two germline ends. This CDR3 is built from 16 residues. The germline CDR1 and CDR2 sequences are MNHNY and SVGAGI (reference sequence). The CDR3 loop reads CASRLTFTGSHQPQHF. CDR3 nucleotides: TGTGCCAGCAGACTAACTTTCACAGGGAGCCATCAGCCCCAGCATTTT.

The rearrangement joins TRBV6-6 to TRBJ1-5, with TRBD1 as a possible D gene (6 bases). The CDR3 has 14 residues. In germline, CDR1 is MNHNY, CDR2 SVGAGI (reference sequence). V gave up 2 bases and J gave up 10 bases, with 15 bases separating them. CDR3 sequence reads: CASSYGDTYRPQHF. CDR3 DNA sequence: TGTGCCAGCAGTTACGGGGACACCTATAGACCCCAGCATTTT.

The V and J genes are TRBV29-1 and TRBJ2-1, with D possibly TRBD1 on 6 matching bases. In germline, CDR1 is SQVTM, CDR2 ANQGSEA. Trimming pared 4 bases from V and 2 bases from J, leaving 12 bases between. The CDR3 runs to 14 residues. DNA of the CDR3: TGCAGCGTTGCCAGGGGATTGGCCTACAATGAGCAGTTCTTC. Translating it yields CSVARGLAYNEQFF.

This chain uses TRBV5-4 with TRBJ2-2, with TRBD2 matching 9 bases. CDR3 size: 16 residues. The germline gives CDR1 SGHNT, CDR2 YYREEE (reference sequence). Trimming cost V 6 bases and J 2 bases; bases outside gene matches: 8. The CDR3 reads CASTLQGLANTGELFF. Written as DNA, the CDR3 is TGTGCCAGCACATTGCAGGGACTAGCTAACACCGGGGAGCTGTTTTTT.

This chain uses TRBV4-3 with TRBJ2-7; 7 nucleotides line up with TRBD1. This CDR3 contains 13 residues. The junction had 12 bases not matched to a gene; V was cut back by 3 bases and J by 13 bases. The germline CDR1 and CDR2 sequences are LGHNA and YSLEER. Here the CDR3 reads CASSHRTGAGGYF. In DNA, the CDR3 is TGCGCCAGCAGCCATAGGACAGGAGCCGGAGGATACTTC.

As to this clone: The junction differs from germline at one of its ends, possibly a read error. This sequence joins TRBV7-7 and TRBJ2-7; 8 positions agree with TRBD1. Germline V gene data show CDR1 as SSHAT and CDR2 as FNYEAQ (reference sequence). The CDR3 spans 16 residues. In DNA, the CDR3 is TGTGCTAGCAGAAGACAGGGGAAAAGTTCAGAGGACGAGCAGTACTTC. Translated: CASRRQGKSSEDEQYF.

In this sample, this clone turned up once. V and J are TRBV4-3 and TRBJ2-3; 12 bases map to TRBD2. There are 18 residues in the CDR3. Looked up from germline, CDR1 is LGHNA and CDR2 is YSLEER. The trim removed 0 bases at V and 2 bases at J, leaving 6 bases unmatched. As DNA, the CDR3 is TGCGCCAGCAGCCAAGAAGGGACTAGCGGGTTTTACACAGATACGCAGTATTTT. Protein product: CASSQEGTSGFYTDTQYF.

V gene TRBV19 combines with J gene TRBJ1-2; D unclear. Germline CDR1 is LNHDA and CDR2 is SQIVND (reference sequence). V lost 5 bases, J lost 6 bases, and 22 bases lay in between. The CDR3 covers 16 residues. Here the CDR3 reads CASSQPDSGGKDGYTF. The CDR3 DNA sequence: TGTGCCAGTAGTCAGCCCGACTCTGGAGGGAAGGATGGCTACACCTTC.

The chain combines TRBV2 with TRBJ2-5, with TRBD2 matching 7 bases. V gave up 3 bases and J gave up 5 bases; unmatched junction bases: 3. The CDR3 spans 13 residues. Germline CDR1 SNHLY, CDR2 FYNNEI. CDR3 protein: CASSEGGRETQYF. CDR3 nucleotide sequence: TGTGCCAGCAGTGAGGGAGGGCGGGAGACCCAGTACTTC.

The rearrangement links TRBV7-2 to TRBJ1-6, with D possibly TRBD1 on 5 matching bases. V gave up 2 bases and J gave up 4 bases, with 12 bases separating them. The CDR3 spans 16 residues. From germline, CDR1 is SGHTA and CDR2 FQGNSA. The CDR3 reads CASSLSGGEYNSPLHF. CDR3 DNA sequence: TGTGCCAGCAGCTTATCGGGGGGGGAATATAATTCACCCCTCCACTTT.

The chain couples TRBV9 to TRBJ2-3, with 10 bases matching TRBD1. Unmatched junction bases numbered 7, after V lost 3 bases and J lost 3 bases. The CDR3 runs to 16 residues. Germline V gene lookup returns CDR1 SGDLS and CDR2 YYNGEE. The CDR3 region has the DNA TGTGCCAGCAGCGGAACGGACAGGGGGTGGACAGATACGCAGTATTTT. Its translation is CASSGTDRGWTDTQYF.

The chain joins TRBV4-3 to TRBJ1-1; D is unresolved. This CDR3 region has 13 residues. Trimming took off 2 bases at V and 1 base at J, with 5 bases between the two ends. Looked up from germline, CDR1 is LGHNA and CDR2 is YSLEER. The CDR3 spells CASSQRGNTEAFF. CDR3 nucleotides: TGCGCCAGCAGCCAACGAGGGAACACTGAAGCTTTCTTT.

A remark on this clone: The CDR3 does not close with the conserved phenylalanine or tryptophan, likely indicating a read error. The DNA is left out, because the CDR3 cannot be placed on it with certainty; the CDR3 is given as TCRdb lists it. The chain has TRBV5-4 and TRBJ2-7; TRBD2, the table's D call, was not compared with the DNA. The CDR3 spans 13 amino acids, including both terminal residues. CDR1 is SGHNT and CDR2 is YYREEE in the germline V gene (reference sequence). This CDR3 is CASSSLPGLAGEL.

J is TRBJ2-7 and V is TRBV30; 8 bases agree with TRBD2. J was trimmed by 5 bases and V by 0 bases; bases with no gene match: 6. The CDR3 runs to 14 residues. Germline V gene sequence: CDR1 GTSNPN, CDR2 SVGIG (reference sequence). DNA for the CDR3: TGTGCCTGGAGTGTGGTAGCGGGGTCCGACGAGCAGTACTTC. Amino acid sequence: CAWSVVAGSDEQYF.